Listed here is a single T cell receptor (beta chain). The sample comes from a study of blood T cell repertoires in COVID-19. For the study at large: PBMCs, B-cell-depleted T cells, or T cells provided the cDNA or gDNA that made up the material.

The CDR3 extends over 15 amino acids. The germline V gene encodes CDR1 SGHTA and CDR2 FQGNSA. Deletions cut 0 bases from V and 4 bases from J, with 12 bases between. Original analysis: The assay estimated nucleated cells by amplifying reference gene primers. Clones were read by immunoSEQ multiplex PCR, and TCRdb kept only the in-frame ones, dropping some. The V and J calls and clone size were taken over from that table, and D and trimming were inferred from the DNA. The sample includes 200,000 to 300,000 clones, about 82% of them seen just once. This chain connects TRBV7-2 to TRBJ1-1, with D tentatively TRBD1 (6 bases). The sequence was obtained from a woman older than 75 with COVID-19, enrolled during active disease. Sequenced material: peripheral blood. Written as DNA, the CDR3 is TGTGCCAGCAGCTTAGCGAGAAGGGGGGGCACTGAAGCTTTCTTT. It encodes CASSLARRGGTEAFF.